Listed below are T cell receptor beta chains from one sample, sequenced in a study of monozygotic twins with inflammatory bowel disease. TCRdb re-called the 5' RACE reads and catalogs CDR3 proteins one per entry, DNA excluded. Its listing shows under 350,000 distinct CDR3 sequences. Sequencing was done on a sample of blood. The receptors were sampled from a human donor with ulcerative colitis or Crohn's disease, or a healthy co-twin of an affected twin (not recorded which). CDR3s include the opening cysteine and the closing phenylalanine or tryptophan. Each record gives: V gene, J gene, CDR3 protein.

v_gene: TRBV12-3/TRBV12-4; j_gene: TRBJ2-3; CDR3aa: CASSHSVSARTDTQYF
v_gene: TRBV6-2/TRBV6-3; j_gene: TRBJ2-5; CDR3aa: CASSSSRETQYF
v_gene: TRBV5-1; j_gene: TRBJ1-2; CDR3aa: CASSLVDSGSGDGYTF
v_gene: TRBV7-2; j_gene: TRBJ2-7; CDR3aa: CASSSAPGQVSYEQYF
v_gene: TRBV19; j_gene: TRBJ2-6; CDR3aa: CASSIWGSGANVLTF
v_gene: TRBV12-3/TRBV12-4; j_gene: TRBJ2-3; CDR3aa: CASREIRGDTQYF
v_gene: TRBV19; j_gene: TRBJ2-1; CDR3aa: CASQSGRVSYNEQFF
v_gene: TRBV3-1; j_gene: TRBJ2-7; CDR3aa: CASSQDFTSGSYEQYF
v_gene: TRBV5-1; j_gene: TRBJ2-1; CDR3aa: CASSQTGFNYNEQFF
v_gene: TRBV7-2; j_gene: TRBJ2-5; CDR3aa: CASGEQETQYF
v_gene: TRBV15; j_gene: TRBJ2-7; CDR3aa: CATSRDKGYEQYF
v_gene: TRBV6-6; j_gene: TRBJ2-7; CDR3aa: CASSPLREQYF
v_gene: TRBV20-1; j_gene: TRBJ2-2; CDR3aa: CSAKTAGTPNTGELFF
v_gene: TRBV4-2; j_gene: TRBJ2-4; CDR3aa: CASSQDMAGGTKNIQYF
v_gene: TRBV5-1; j_gene: TRBJ2-2; CDR3aa: CASTGTNRANTGELFF
v_gene: TRBV5-6; j_gene: TRBJ2-7; CDR3aa: CASSSSDRYEQYF
v_gene: TRBV9; j_gene: TRBJ1-4; CDR3aa: CASSVGSRAVEEKLFF
v_gene: TRBV5-1; j_gene: TRBJ2-7; CDR3aa: CASSWSGGAPNEQYF
v_gene: TRBV12-3/TRBV12-4; j_gene: TRBJ1-5; CDR3aa: CASSLQGPQGGQPQHF
v_gene: TRBV18; j_gene: TRBJ2-1; CDR3aa: CASSNMVGYNEQFF
v_gene: TRBV7-2; j_gene: TRBJ2-7; CDR3aa: CASSLAPGRTSYEQYF
v_gene: TRBV5-1; j_gene: TRBJ1-2; CDR3aa: CASSAGQTNGYGYTF
v_gene: TRBV7-9; j_gene: TRBJ2-1; CDR3aa: CASSFRTSGVFNEQFF